One and the same sample provided the 31 T cell receptor beta chains below, sequenced in a study of radiotherapy plus CTLA-4 blockade in lung cancer. Profiled with immunoSEQ multiplex PCR; TCRdb holds only in-frame clones, not every one. In the table there are about 35,000 clones, approximately 89% of which are singletons. Here the sequenced sample was peripheral blood, taken from a patient treated with radiotherapy plus ipilimumab. The receptors were gathered from a human donor with non-small cell lung cancer who had stable disease on radiotherapy plus ipilimumab.

The chain has TRBV7-6 and TRBJ2-7; 10 bases match TRBD2. The ends lost 3 bases at V and 3 bases at J; junction bases unmatched: 2. This CDR3 is built from 14 residues. Germline CDR1 reads SGHVS; CDR2 reads FNYEAQ. CDR3 sequence reads: CASSFASGSYEQYF. CDR3 nucleotide sequence: TGTGCCAGCAGCTTCGCTAGCGGGAGCTACGAGCAGTACTTC. Looking up the rest from reference TRBV7-6 and TRBJ2-7 gives the full variable domain: GAGVSQSPRYKVTKRGQDVALRCDPISGHVSLYWYRQALGQGPEFLTYFNYEAQQDKSGLPNDRFSAERPEGSISTLTIQRTEQRDSAMYRCASSFASGSYEQYFGPGTRLTVT.

This rearrangement joins TRBV11-3 to TRBJ2-1; D is ambiguous. V lost 1 base, J lost 3 bases, and 7 bases lay in between. CDR1 and CDR2 from the germline V gene are SGHNT and YENEEA. This CDR3 has 14 amino acids. The CDR3 bases are TGTGCCAGCAGCTTAGGTTCCCTCTACAATGAGCAGTTCTTC. This gives the protein CASSLGSLYNEQFF. Full variable domain (outside the CDR3, taken from reference TRBV11-3 and TRBJ2-1): EAGVVQSPRYKIIEKKQPVAFWCNPISGHNTLYWYLQNLGQGPELLIRYENEEAVDDSQLPKDRFSAERLKGVDSTLKIQPAELGDSAVYLCASSLGSLYNEQFFGPGTRLTVL.

This rearrangement joins TRBV5-1 to TRBJ1-4; D may be TRBD1 (6 bases). CDR1 is SGHRS and CDR2 is YFSETQ in the germline V gene. This CDR3 has 16 residues. Between the trimmed V and J ends, which lost 2 bases and 0 bases, there was a span of 11 bases. The CDR3 DNA is TGCGCCAGCAGCTTAGGACAGCCGGCAACTAATGAAAAACTGTTTTTT. It yields the protein CASSLGQPATNEKLFF.

CDR3 bases: TGCGCCAGCAGTCAACTAGCGGGAGGGCCAGGAATTTACAATGAGCAGTTCTTC. This codes for CASSQLAGGPGIYNEQFF. The gene calls are TRBV23-1 and TRBJ2-1; TRBD2 matches at 12 bases. TRBV23-1 is assigned to the ORF class and has an uncertain function. The length of the CDR3 is 18 residues. After removal of 2 bases from V and 4 bases from J, the junction contained 9 bases not matched to a gene.

The chain recombines TRBV30 with TRBJ2-7, with a tentative D call TRBD2 (5 bases). Germline V lookup: CDR1 GTSNPN, CDR2 SVGIG (reference sequence). This CDR3 comprises 14 residues. Trimming cost V 0 bases and J 3 bases, with 12 bases left between them. CDR3 region: CAWSVFGVLYEQYF. Written as DNA, the CDR3 is TGTGCCTGGAGTGTATTCGGGGTTCTCTACGAGCAGTACTTC.

This clone was seen once. The rearrangement joins TRBV5-1 to TRBJ1-1; D unclear. The ends were cut back, 0 bases at V and 4 bases at J, with 10 bases in the middle. CDR1 and CDR2 (germline): SGHRS, YFSETQ. CDR3 length equals 14 residues. CDR3 DNA: TGCGCCAGCAGCTTGGATCTGAGGAGCACTGAAGCTTTCTTT. Protein sequence: CASSLDLRSTEAFF. Looking up the rest from reference TRBV5-1 and TRBJ1-1 gives the full variable domain: KAGVTQTPRYLIKTRGQQVTLSCSPISGHRSVSWYQQTPGQGLQFLFEYFSETQRNKGNFPGRFSGRQFSNSRSEMNVSTLELGDSALYLCASSLDLRSTEAFFGQGTRLTVV.

The chain links TRBV4-3 to TRBJ2-6; weak D call: TRBD1 (6 bases). Per germline, CDR1 LGHNA and CDR2 YSLEER. The CDR3 runs to 18 residues. Trimming removed 0 bases from V and 0 bases from J, with 12 bases in between. The DNA of the CDR3 is TGCGCCAGCAGCCAAGACCAGGGGAGCGCCTCTGGGGCCAACGTCCTGACTTTC. It encodes CASSQDQGSASGANVLTF.

This chain connects TRBV4-2 to TRBJ2-4, with 7 bases lining up with TRBD1. The CDR3 runs 14 residues. V lost 2 bases and J lost 8; bases outside the gene matches: 6. Germline CDR1 LGHNA, CDR2 YNFKEQ. CDR3 residues: CASSQPDRADIQYF. The CDR3 bases are TGTGCCAGCAGCCAACCCGACAGGGCAGACATTCAGTACTTC.

CDR3 in amino acids: CASSQRTGGDETQYF. The CDR3 DNA is TGTGCCAGCAGCCAAAGGACAGGGGGCGACGAGACCCAGTACTTC. The chain recombines TRBV7-9 with TRBJ2-5; 11 bases match TRBD1. V gave up 5 bases and J gave up 5 bases; unmatched junction bases: 7. CDR3 length: 15 amino acids. Per the germline V gene, CDR1 is SEHNR and CDR2 is FQNEAQ (reference sequence). The full variable domain, its missing parts supplied by reference TRBV7-9 and TRBJ2-5, is DTGVSQNPRHKITKRGQNVTFRCDPISEHNRLYWYRQTLGQGPEFLTYFQNEAQLEKSRLLSDRFSAERPKGSFSTLEIQRTEQGDSAMYLCASSQRTGGDETQYFGPGTRLLVL.

The rearrangement links TRBV11-3 to TRBJ2-7, with D possibly matching TRBD1 (5 bases). The CDR3 is 11 residues long. Per the germline V gene, CDR1 is SGHNT and CDR2 is YENEEA. The V end lost 8 bases, the J end lost 2 bases, and 7 bases lay between the germline ends. CDR3 bases: TGTGCCAGCGGGGCCACCTACGAGCAGTACTTC. Encoded protein: CASGATYEQYF.

The chain links TRBV7-2 to TRBJ2-1; 7 bases are shared with TRBD1. The CDR3 is 18 residues long. V lost 2 bases to trimming and J lost 8 bases; unmatched junction nucleotides: 18. Per germline, CDR1 SGHTA and CDR2 FQGNSA. The CDR3 sequence: CASSLIFAQGKKNDEQFF. The CDR3 DNA reads TGTGCCAGCAGCTTAATTTTCGCACAGGGGAAGAAAAACGATGAGCAGTTCTTC.

V usage is TRBV6-5 and J usage is TRBJ2-1; 9 bases fit TRBD2. The CDR3 is 14 amino acids. Trimming took 6 bases from V and 7 from J; bases not matched to a gene: 7. Germline V gene data show CDR1 as MNHEY and CDR2 as SVGAGI. The chain's CDR3 is CASSPRTSVNEQFF. CDR3 bases: TGTGCCAGCAGCCCTCGGACTAGCGTGAATGAGCAGTTCTTC.

This clone was observed a few times. The CDR3 ends on some other residue instead of the conserved phenylalanine or tryptophan, so this is likely a read error. It is unclear where the CDR3 begins or ends on the DNA, so no DNA is shown, and the CDR3 is as TCRdb lists it. J is TRBJ1-2 and V is TRBV5-2. TRBV5-2 is a listed pseudogene. The CDR3 spans 16 residues, counting both ends. CDR3 loop: CASNLRRGTKDLWLHL.

V is TRBV9 and J is TRBJ2-1; possibly TRBD2 for D (6 bases). The CDR3 totals 16 residues. The germline V gene has CDR1 SGDLS and CDR2 YYNGEE. V was trimmed by 0 bases and J by 6 bases, leaving 16 bases between them. DNA of the CDR3: TGTGCCAGCAGCGTAGATGGGACTCGTGGTACCAATGAGCAGTTCTTC. Translating gives CASSVDGTRGTNEQFF.

This chain connects TRBV5-1 to TRBJ1-2; the match to TRBD1 covers 10 bases. The CDR3 contains 15 residues. V was pared by 4 bases and J by 4 bases, with 7 bases of the junction left unmatched. In germline, CDR1 is SGHRS, CDR2 YFSETQ. The CDR3 bases are TGCGCCAGCAGCCCCCGACAGGGGGCGGGCTATGGCTACACCTTC. It translates to CASSPRQGAGYGYTF.

This chain connects TRBV5-6 to TRBJ2-1; 10 positions match TRBD2. CDR1 is SGHDT, CDR2 YYEEEE, per germline. V shed 4 bases, J shed 6 bases, and the junction held 13 bases outside the gene matches. CDR3 size: 17 residues. The CDR3 coding sequence is TGTGCCAGCAGCCCACCCTCGCCTAGCGGGAGCTTCAATGAGCAGTTCTTC. Translated, it gives CASSPPSPSGSFNEQFF.

The rearrangement joins TRBV6-4 to TRBJ2-5; 13 bases map to TRBD2. The J call could be wrong; TRBJ2-7 is a better fit for the DNA end. CDR1 is MRHNA and CDR2 is SNTAGT in the germline V gene. The CDR3 sequence is 17 residues long. The CDR3 reads CASSVQGLAGIGDEQYF. In DNA form, the CDR3 reads TGTGCCAGCAGTGTCCAGGGACTAGCGGGAATAGGCGACGAGCAGTACTTC.

The chain combines TRBV13 with TRBJ2-1; D possibly corresponds to TRBD1 (5 bases). Trimming took off 3 bases at V and 6 bases at J, with 15 bases between the two ends. This CDR3 contains 15 residues. The germline CDR1 and CDR2 sequences are PRHDT and FYEKMQ (reference sequence). CDR3 DNA sequence: TGTGCCAGCAGCTTTGCTCCAGGGATGGGCAATGAGCAGTTCTTC. Translated, it gives CASSFAPGMGNEQFF.

The chain couples TRBV6-1 to TRBJ2-7; no clear D. Trimming removed 8 bases from V and 0 bases from J, with 14 bases in between. Germline V gives CDR1 MNHNS, CDR2 SASEGT. The CDR3 has 14 residues. The CDR3 sequence: CASHLGGASYEQYF. The DNA for the CDR3 is TGTGCCAGCCATTTGGGTGGAGCCTCCTACGAGCAGTACTTC.

The chain links TRBV7-2 to TRBJ2-7; unclear D gene. V lost 2 bases and J lost 1, with 12 bases in between. Germline CDR1 reads SGHTA; CDR2 reads FQGNSA. This CDR3 is built from 15 residues. The CDR3 DNA reads as TGTGCCAGCAGCTTATCCGGCGGAAGGTCCTACGAGCAGTACTTC. Translation: CASSLSGGRSYEQYF.

The chain recombines TRBV9 with TRBJ1-5; D call uncertain. The CDR3 consists of 15 residues. V lost 4 bases and J 1 base, leaving 12 bases between the germline ends. Germline V gives CDR1 SGDLS, CDR2 YYNGEE. This CDR3 reads CASSISGSSNQPQHF. The CDR3 DNA reads as TGTGCCAGCAGCATCTCGGGTTCGAGCAATCAGCCCCAGCATTTT.

The CDR3 loop reads CASSSAYLERNTGELFF. CDR3 DNA: TGTGCCAGCAGCTCCGCTTACCTAGAACGGAACACCGGGGAGCTGTTTTTT. The chain is built from TRBV4-2 and TRBJ2-2, with no clear D. CDR3 length: 17 amino acids. V was trimmed by 5 bases and J by 1 base, leaving 17 bases between them. From germline, CDR1 is LGHNA and CDR2 YNFKEQ.

This clone was recorded once. This chain uses TRBV5-6 with TRBJ2-1, with TRBD1 matching 7 bases. The CDR3 consists of 14 residues. Per germline, CDR1 SGHDT and CDR2 YYEEEE. V lost 4 bases to trimming and J lost 6 bases; unmatched junction nucleotides: 7. CDR3 DNA: TGTGCCAGCAGCCCCCAGACAGGGATCAATGAGCAGTTCTTC. Protein: CASSPQTGINEQFF.

The rearrangement joins TRBV7-6 to TRBJ2-2; 7 nucleotides line up with TRBD1. The CDR3 is 14 amino acids. Per germline, CDR1 SGHVS and CDR2 FNYEAQ. After removal of 5 bases from V and 2 bases from J, the junction contained 2 bases not matched to a gene. CDR3 in DNA: TGTGCCAGCAGCCGGGACAGAAACACCGGGGAGCTGTTTTTT. Amino acids: CASSRDRNTGELFF. Based on the CDR3 plus reference TRBV7-6 and TRBJ2-2, the full variable domain is GAGVSQSPRYKVTKRGQDVALRCDPISGHVSLYWYRQALGQGPEFLTYFNYEAQQDKSGLPNDRFSAERPEGSISTLTIQRTEQRDSAMYRCASSRDRNTGELFFGEGSRLTVL.

The genes are TRBV30 and TRBJ2-1; perhaps TRBD1 as D (6 bases). Germline CDR1 reads GTSNPN; CDR2 reads SVGIG (reference sequence). The CDR3 is 17 amino acids. The V end was cut by 3 bases, the J end by 2 bases, with 20 bases between. CDR3 sequence: CAWRGAQNGGPYNEQFF. The CDR3 DNA is TGTGCCTGGAGGGGGGCCCAAAACGGTGGGCCCTACAATGAGCAGTTCTTC.

This CDR3 is CASSGERLVHEQFF. CDR3 in DNA: TGTGCCAGCAGTGGGGAGAGGCTGGTCCATGAGCAGTTCTTC. The rearrangement joins TRBV2 to TRBJ2-1, with a tentative D call TRBD2 (5 bases). V lost 4 bases, J lost 8 bases, and 15 bases lay in between. The V gene's germline CDR1 is SNHLY and CDR2 FYNNEI. The CDR3 has 14 residues.

The chain combines TRBV6-4 with TRBJ2-3, with TRBD2 as a possible D gene (6 bases). Per the germline V gene, CDR1 is MRHNA and CDR2 is SNTAGT. This CDR3 spans 15 amino acids. The V end was cut by 2 bases, the J end by 3 bases, with 12 bases between. The CDR3 sequence is CASSDGGGTTDTQYF. In DNA, the CDR3 is TGTGCCAGCAGTGACGGGGGAGGCACAACAGATACGCAGTATTTT.

The rearrangement joins TRBV7-3 to TRBJ2-1; 8 nucleotides align to TRBD2. Germline V gene lookup returns CDR1 SGHTA and CDR2 FQGTGA. J lost 8 bases, V lost 2 bases, and 8 bases had no gene match. The length of the CDR3 is 15 residues. The CDR3 protein is CASSLESGSTYEQFF. For the CDR3, the DNA is TGTGCCAGCAGCTTAGAGAGCGGGAGTACCTATGAGCAGTTCTTC.

The chain has TRBV18 and TRBJ1-5; TRBD1 might be the D (5 bases). Germline assignment: CDR1 KGHSH and CDR2 LQKENI. The length of the CDR3 is 15 residues. V shed 5 bases and J shed 0 bases, with 11 bases lying between them. For the CDR3, the DNA is TGTGCCAGCTCAGATAGACAGAATAGCAATCAGCCCCAGCATTTT. As protein: CASSDRQNSNQPQHF.

The gene calls are TRBV2 and TRBJ2-7; 7 bases align to TRBD1. V trimming: 2 bases; J trimming: 5 bases; junction bases outside the gene matches: 9. The CDR3 covers 15 residues. CDR1 is SNHLY and CDR2 is FYNNEI in the germline V gene. This CDR3 reads CASSELWQGVDEQYF. Here the CDR3 DNA reads TGTGCCAGCAGTGAATTGTGGCAGGGGGTGGACGAGCAGTACTTC.

V is TRBV10-2 and J is TRBJ2-5, with a possible D match to TRBD2 (6 bases). Trimming shortened V by 3 bases and J by 11 bases, and 16 bases separated the two germline ends. This CDR3 comprises 13 residues. The V gene's germline CDR1 is WSHSY and CDR2 SAAADI. The CDR3 here is CASSDDTTGEQYF. CDR3 nucleotides: TGCGCCAGCAGTGATGACACTACGGGGGAGCAGTACTTC.